The T cell receptor (beta chain) described here comes from a study of control samples from healthy donors and cancer patients. CDR3 size: 13 residues. The germline V and J ends were trimmed by 5 bases and 4 bases, with 9 bases remaining between them. Germline-derived CDR1 and CDR2 are KGHSH and LQKENI. The protocol was immunoSEQ multiplex PCR, while the TCRdb copy is restricted to in-frame clones and leaves out a portion. This table has some 120,000 clones, roughly 95% appearing once. The TCR sequence derives from a man in his thirties or forties in good health. This chain uses TRBV18 with TRBJ1-5; D gene ambiguous. Sequenced input: blood. The CDR3 bases are TGTGCCAGCTCAGGGTCCGGGAATCAGCCCCAGCATTTT. It is translated as CASSGSGNQPQHF.